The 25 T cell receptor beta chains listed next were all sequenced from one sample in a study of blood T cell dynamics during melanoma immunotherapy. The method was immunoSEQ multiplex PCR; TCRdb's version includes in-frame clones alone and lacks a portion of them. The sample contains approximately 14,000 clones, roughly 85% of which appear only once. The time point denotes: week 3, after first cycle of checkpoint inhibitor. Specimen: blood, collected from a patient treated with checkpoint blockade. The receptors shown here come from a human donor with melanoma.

The DNA of the CDR3 is TGTGCCAGCAGCCAAGAAGGGGGACAGGGCACCTACGAGCAGTACTTC. Amino acids: CASSQEGGQGTYEQYF. V gene TRBV14 combines with J gene TRBJ2-5; 9 bases match TRBD1. The J call is doubtful: the DNA matches TRBJ2-7 better. Germline lookup yields CDR1 SGHDN and CDR2 FVKESK. The CDR3 spans 16 residues.

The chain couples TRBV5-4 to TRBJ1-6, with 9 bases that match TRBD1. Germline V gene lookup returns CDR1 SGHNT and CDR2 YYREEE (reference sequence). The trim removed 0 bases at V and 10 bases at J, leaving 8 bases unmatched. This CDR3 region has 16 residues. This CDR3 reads CASSLEGTGSGSPLHF. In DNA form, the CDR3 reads TGTGCCAGCAGCTTGGAGGGGACAGGGTCCGGCTCACCCCTCCACTTT.

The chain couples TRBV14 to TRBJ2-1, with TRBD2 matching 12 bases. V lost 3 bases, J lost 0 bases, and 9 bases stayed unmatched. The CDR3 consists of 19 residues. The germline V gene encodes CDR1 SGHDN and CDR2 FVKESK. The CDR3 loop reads CASSQRSAGLAGSYNEQFF. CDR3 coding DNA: TGTGCCAGCAGCCAGAGGAGCGCGGGACTAGCGGGCTCCTACAATGAGCAGTTCTTC.

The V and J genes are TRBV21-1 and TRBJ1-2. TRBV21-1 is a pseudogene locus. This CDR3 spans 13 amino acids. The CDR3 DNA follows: TGTGCCAGCAGCGAACAGGGACTCTATGGCTACACCTTC. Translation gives CASSEQGLYGYTF.

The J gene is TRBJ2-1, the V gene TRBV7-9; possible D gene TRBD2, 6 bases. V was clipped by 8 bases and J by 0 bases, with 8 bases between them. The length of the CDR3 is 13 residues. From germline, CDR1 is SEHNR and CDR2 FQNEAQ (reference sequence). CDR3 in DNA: TGTGCCAGCCAGGAGGGCTCCTACAATGAGCAGTTCTTC. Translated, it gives CASQEGSYNEQFF.

The chain's CDR3 is CASSLWTSGSTDTQYF. The CDR3 region has the DNA TGTGCCAGCAGCTTATGGACTAGCGGTAGCACAGATACGCAGTATTTT. This chain links TRBV7-3 with TRBJ2-3, with 10 bases that match TRBD2. CDR1 and CDR2 (germline): SGHTA, FQGTGA. The CDR3 is made up of 16 amino acids. Germline trimming cut 2 bases from V and 0 bases from J; bases unmatched to any gene: 2.

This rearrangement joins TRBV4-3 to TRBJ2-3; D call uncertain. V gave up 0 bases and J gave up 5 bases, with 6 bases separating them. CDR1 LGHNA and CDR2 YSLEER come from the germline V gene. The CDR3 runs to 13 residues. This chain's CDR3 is CASSQDSGDTQYF. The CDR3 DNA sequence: TGCGCCAGCAGCCAAGATTCGGGAGATACGCAGTATTTT.

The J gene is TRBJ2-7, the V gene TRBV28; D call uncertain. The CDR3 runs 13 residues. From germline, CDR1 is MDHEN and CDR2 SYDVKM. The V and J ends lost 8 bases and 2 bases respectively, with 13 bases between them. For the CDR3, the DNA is TGTGCCAGCGGTCCGACACCTACCTACGAGCAGTACTTC. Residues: CASGPTPTYEQYF.

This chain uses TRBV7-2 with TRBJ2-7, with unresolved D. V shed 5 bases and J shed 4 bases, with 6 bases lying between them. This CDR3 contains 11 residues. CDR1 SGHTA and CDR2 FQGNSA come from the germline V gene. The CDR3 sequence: CASSRRYEQYF. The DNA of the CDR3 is TGTGCCAGCAGCCGTCGGTACGAGCAGTACTTC.

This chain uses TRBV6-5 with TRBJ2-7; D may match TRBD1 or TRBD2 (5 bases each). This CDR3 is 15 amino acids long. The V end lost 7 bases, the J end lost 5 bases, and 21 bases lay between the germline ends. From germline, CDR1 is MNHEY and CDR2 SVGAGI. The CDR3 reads CASKTRWMGVDEQYF. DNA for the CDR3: TGTGCCAGCAAAACTCGGTGGATGGGGGTCGACGAGCAGTACTTC.

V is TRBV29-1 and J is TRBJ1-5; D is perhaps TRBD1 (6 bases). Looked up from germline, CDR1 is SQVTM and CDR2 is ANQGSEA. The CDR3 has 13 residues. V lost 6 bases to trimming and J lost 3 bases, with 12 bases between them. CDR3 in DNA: TGCAGCGTCGGTGACAGGATCAATCAGCCCCAGCATTTT. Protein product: CSVGDRINQPQHF.

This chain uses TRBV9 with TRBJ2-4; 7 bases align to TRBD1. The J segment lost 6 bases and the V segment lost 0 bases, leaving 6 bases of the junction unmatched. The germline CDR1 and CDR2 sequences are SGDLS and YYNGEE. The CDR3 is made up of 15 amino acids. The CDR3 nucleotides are TGTGCCAGCAGCGTAGCAACAGGGGTTGCAAACATTCAGTACTTC. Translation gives CASSVATGVANIQYF.

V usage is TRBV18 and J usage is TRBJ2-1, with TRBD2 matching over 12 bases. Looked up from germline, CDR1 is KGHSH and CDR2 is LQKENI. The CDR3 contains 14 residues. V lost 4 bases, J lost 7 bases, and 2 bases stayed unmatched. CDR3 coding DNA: TGTGCCAGCTCACGGACTAGCGGGACAAATGAGCAGTTCTTC. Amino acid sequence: CASSRTSGTNEQFF.

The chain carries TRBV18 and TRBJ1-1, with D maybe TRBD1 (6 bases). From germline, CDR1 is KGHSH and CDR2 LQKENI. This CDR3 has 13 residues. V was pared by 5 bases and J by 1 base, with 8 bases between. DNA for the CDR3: TGTGCCAGCTCAAAGGACAGGAACACTGAAGCTTTCTTT. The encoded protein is CASSKDRNTEAFF.

This CDR3 is CASSQARVATDTQYF. The DNA of the CDR3 is TGTGCCAGCAGCCAAGCGAGAGTCGCGACAGATACGCAGTATTTT. The chain is built from TRBV14 and TRBJ2-3, with D hard to call. Per the germline V gene, CDR1 is SGHDN and CDR2 is FVKESK. CDR3 length equals 15 residues. Trimming removed 1 base at V and 3 bases at J, with 11 bases between.

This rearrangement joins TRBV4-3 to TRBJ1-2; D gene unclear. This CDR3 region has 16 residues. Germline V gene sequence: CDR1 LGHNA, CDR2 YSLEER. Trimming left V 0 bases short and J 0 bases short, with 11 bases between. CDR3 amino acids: CASSQDRQRANYGYTF. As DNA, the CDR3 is TGCGCCAGCAGCCAAGATCGTCAGAGAGCTAACTATGGCTACACCTTC.

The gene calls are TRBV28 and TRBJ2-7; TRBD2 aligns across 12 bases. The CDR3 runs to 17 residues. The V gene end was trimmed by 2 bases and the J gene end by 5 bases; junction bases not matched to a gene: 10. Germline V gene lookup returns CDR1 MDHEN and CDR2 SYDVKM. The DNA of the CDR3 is TGTGCCAGCAGTTTAGCACTAGCGGGAGGAGGGCGGGACGAGCAGTACTTC. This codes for CASSLALAGGGRDEQYF.

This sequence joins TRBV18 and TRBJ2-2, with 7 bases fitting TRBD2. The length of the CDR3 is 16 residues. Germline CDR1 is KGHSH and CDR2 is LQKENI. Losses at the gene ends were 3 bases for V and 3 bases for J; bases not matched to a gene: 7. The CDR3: CASSPGGSTDTGELFF. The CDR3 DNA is TGTGCCAGCTCACCGGGCGGGAGTACGGACACCGGGGAGCTGTTTTTT.

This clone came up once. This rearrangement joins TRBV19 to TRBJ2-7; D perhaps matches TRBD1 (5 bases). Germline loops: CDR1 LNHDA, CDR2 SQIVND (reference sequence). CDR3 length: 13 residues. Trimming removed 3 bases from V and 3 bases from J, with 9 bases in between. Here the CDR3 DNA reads TGTGCCAGTAGTATGAGACAGCACTACGAGCAGTACTTC. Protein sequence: CASSMRQHYEQYF.

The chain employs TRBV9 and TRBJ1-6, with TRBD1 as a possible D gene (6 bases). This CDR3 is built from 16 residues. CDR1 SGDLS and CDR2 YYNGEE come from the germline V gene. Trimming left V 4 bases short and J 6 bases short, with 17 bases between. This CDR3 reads CASSHNLGQPNSPLHF. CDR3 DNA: TGTGCCAGCAGCCATAACTTGGGACAACCTAATTCACCCCTCCACTTT. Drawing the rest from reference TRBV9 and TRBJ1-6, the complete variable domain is DSGVTQTPKHLITATGQRVTLRCSPRSGDLSVYWYQQSLDQGLQFLIQYYNGEERAKGNILERFSAQQFPDLHSELNLSSLELGDSALYFCASSHNLGQPNSPLHFGNGTRLTVT.

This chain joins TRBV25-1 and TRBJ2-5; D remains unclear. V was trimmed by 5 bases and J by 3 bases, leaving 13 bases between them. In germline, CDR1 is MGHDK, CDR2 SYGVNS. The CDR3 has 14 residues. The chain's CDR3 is CASSNRQNKETQYF. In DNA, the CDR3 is TGTGCCAGCAGTAATCGCCAGAATAAAGAGACCCAGTACTTC. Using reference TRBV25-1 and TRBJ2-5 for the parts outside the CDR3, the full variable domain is EADIYQTPRYLVIGTGKKITLECSQTMGHDKMYWYQQDPGMELHLIHYSYGVNSTEKGDLSSESTVSRIRTEHFPLTLESARPSHTSQYLCASSNRQNKETQYFGPGTRLLVL.

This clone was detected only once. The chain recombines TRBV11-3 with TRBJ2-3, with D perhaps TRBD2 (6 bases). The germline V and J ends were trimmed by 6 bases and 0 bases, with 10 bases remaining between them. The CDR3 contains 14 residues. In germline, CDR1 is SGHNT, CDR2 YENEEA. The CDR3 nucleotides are TGTGCCAGCAGGGTTAGCGGAAGCACAGATACGCAGTATTTT. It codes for CASRVSGSTDTQYF.

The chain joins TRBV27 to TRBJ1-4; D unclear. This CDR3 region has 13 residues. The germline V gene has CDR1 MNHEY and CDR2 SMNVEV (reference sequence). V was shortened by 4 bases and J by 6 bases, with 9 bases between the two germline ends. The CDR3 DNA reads TGTGCCAGCAGTTCCGGAGGTTATGAAAAACTGTTTTTT. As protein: CASSSGGYEKLFF.

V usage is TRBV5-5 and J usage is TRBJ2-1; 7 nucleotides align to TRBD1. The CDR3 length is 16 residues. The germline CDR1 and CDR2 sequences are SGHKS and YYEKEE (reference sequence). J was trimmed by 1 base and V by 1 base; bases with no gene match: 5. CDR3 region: CASSLLTGVSYNEQFF. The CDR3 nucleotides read TGTGCCAGCAGCTTGTTAACAGGGGTGTCCTACAATGAGCAGTTCTTC.

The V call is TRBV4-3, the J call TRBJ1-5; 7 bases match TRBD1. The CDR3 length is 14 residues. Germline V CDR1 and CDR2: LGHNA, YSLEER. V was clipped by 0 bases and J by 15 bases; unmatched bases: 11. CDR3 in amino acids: CASSQEAPGGATHF. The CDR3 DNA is TGCGCCAGCAGCCAAGAAGCTCCAGGGGGGGCTACGCATTTT.